The 8 T cell receptor beta chains below all came from one sample that was sequenced in a study of shared clonotypes between healthy human individuals (dated by TCRdb to 2020 to 2021). CD8 naive samples were CD45RO-negative cells positively selected for CCR7, giving a CD45RA+CCR7+ population that excluded TemRA cells. The method was the immunoSEQ multiplex PCR assay. Here the immuneACCESS table is served through TCRdb, limited to in-frame sequences with V and J called. Missing clones are a known gap in these copies; in checked studies unresolved V genes cover under half, and the rest lacks a known reason. Present in this sample are just over 2,000,000 clones, less than 95% of which were seen just once. The ten largest clones add up to more than 0.95% of the sample. Sequencing was done on a sample of naive CD8+ T cells sorted from blood. The intended sense of this specimen's cell subset or site label: CD45RA+CCR7+. The receptors derive from a man aged 18 to 29 in good health.

V and J are TRBV5-1 and TRBJ1-1; 9 bases line up with TRBD1. The trim removed 5 bases at V and 5 bases at J, leaving 7 bases unmatched. The CDR3 spans 14 residues. Germline V gene data show CDR1 as SGHRS and CDR2 as YFSETQ. The CDR3 DNA reads as TGCGCCAGCAGACCTGGGACAGGGATTACTGAAGCTTTCTTT. Translation gives CASRPGTGITEAFF.

The chain is built from TRBV27 and TRBJ1-1, with a weak D call TRBD1 (5 bases). The CDR3 extends over 15 amino acids. The germline V gene has CDR1 MNHEY and CDR2 SMNVEV (reference sequence). Trimming stripped 5 bases from V and 4 bases from J, with 17 bases between. Written as DNA, the CDR3 is TGTGCCAGCAGTCGAGCGTGGGGGGGTAGCACTGAAGCTTTCTTT. As protein: CASSRAWGGSTEAFF.

The chain links TRBV2 to TRBJ2-1, with a possible D match to TRBD1 (6 bases). The CDR3 covers 19 residues. The germline CDR1 and CDR2 sequences are SNHLY and FYNNEI. Between the trimmed V and J ends, which lost 5 bases and 1 base, there was a span of 24 bases. CDR3 nucleotide sequence: TGTGCCAGCAGTCTACTGGACGCTACAGGGTTAGAATCCTACAATGAGCAGTTCTTC. It is translated as CASSLLDATGLESYNEQFF.

The DNA of the CDR3 is TGTGCCAGCAGCCTAAACCCCGCGACAGGGGCGGAGAATTCACCCCTCCACTTT. Amino acids: CASSLNPATGAENSPLHF. The chain has TRBV11-2 and TRBJ1-6, with TRBD1 matching over 8 bases. V dropped 5 bases and J dropped 7; count of bases not matched to a gene: 16. Germline V gives CDR1 SGHAT, CDR2 FQNNGV. There are 18 residues in the CDR3. Variable domain in full (rest from reference TRBV11-2 and TRBJ1-6): EAGVAQSPRYKIIEKRQSVAFWCNPISGHATLYWYQQILGQGPKLLIQFQNNGVVDDSQLPKDRFSAERLKGVDSTLKIQPAKLEDSAVYLCASSLNPATGAENSPLHFGNGTRLTVT.

The chain links TRBV6-1 to TRBJ2-3; D is ambiguous. This CDR3 contains 19 residues. Germline loops: CDR1 MNHNS, CDR2 SASEGT. V was shortened by 3 bases and J by 2 bases, with 24 bases between the two germline ends. CDR3 residues: CASSDSFLVGHGPTDTQYF. DNA of the CDR3: TGTGCCAGCAGTGATTCTTTTCTCGTGGGCCACGGACCCACAGATACGCAGTATTTT.

The J gene is TRBJ2-3, the V gene TRBV4-3, with D hard to call. CDR3 length: 15 amino acids. Germline assignment: CDR1 LGHNA and CDR2 YSLEER. The ends were cut back, 0 bases at V and 6 bases at J, with 13 bases in the middle. The CDR3 nucleotides read TGCGCCAGCAGCCAAGATGGGGTAGCCGCGGATACGCAGTATTTT. Amino acid sequence: CASSQDGVAADTQYF.

V usage is TRBV13 and J usage is TRBJ2-7; D might be TRBD1 (5 bases). The V gene's germline CDR1 is PRHDT and CDR2 FYEKMQ (reference sequence). V lost 3 bases, J lost 0 bases, and 9 bases lay in between. The CDR3 spans 14 residues. The CDR3 bases are TGTGCCAGCAGCTTGCAGGGAAGCTCCTACGAGCAGTACTTC. It specifies CASSLQGSSYEQYF.

This rearrangement joins TRBV6-5 to TRBJ1-5; TRBD1 might be the D (6 bases). The CDR3 is 14 residues long. Trimming took 5 bases from V and 6 from J, leaving 14 bases between them. CDR1 is MNHEY and CDR2 is SVGAGI in the germline V gene. This CDR3 is CASSTLQGSQPQHF. Here the CDR3 DNA reads TGTGCCAGCAGTACCCTACAGGGAAGTCAGCCCCAGCATTTT.